The entry that follows covers one T cell receptor (beta chain) sequence. Its antigen is unidentified. The method was immunoSEQ multiplex PCR; TCRdb's version includes in-frame clones alone and lacks a portion of them. The data show roughly 450,000 clones, about nine tenths seen once. These data belong to a study of Ad26.COV2.S vaccination and SARS-CoV-2 variants. Overall study findings and caveats: While placebo recipients had lower spike-specific TCR breadth, vaccine recipients had more.

Treatment indicated: 15 to 20 received Ad26.COV2.S at low or high dose, single or two shots; roughly 5 received placebo; per-sample allocation not given. It was on day 63 after the first vaccine or placebo injection that samples were taken. Germline CDR1 MNHEY, CDR2 SMNVEV (reference sequence). CDR3 size: 15 residues. V was clipped by 5 bases and J by 5 bases; unmatched bases: 9. The chain combines TRBV27 with TRBJ1-1; 9 nucleotides line up with TRBD1. The TCR was taken from a person between 18 and 60 years old who received the Ad26.COV2.S COVID-19 vaccine or a placebo. Material: peripheral blood, obtained in a trial of Ad26.COV2.S vaccine versus placebo. CDR3 coding DNA: TGTGCCAGCAGTGAGGGGGACAGGGAAATTACTGAAGCTTTCTTT. Its protein is CASSEGDREITEAFF.